These 5 T cell receptor beta chains came from one sample sequenced in a study of blood T cell repertoires in COVID-19. TCRdb's table, derived via immunoSEQ multiplex PCR, lists solely in-frame clones and lacks some. The table records over 200,000 clones, approximately 81% of them present only once. The sequenced sample consisted of PBMCs or T cells enriched from blood (not recorded which). Receptors originate from a man aged 40-49 years who had recovered from COVID-19.

This sequence joins TRBV11-3 and TRBJ1-4; D remains ambiguous. Germline CDR1 and CDR2: SGHNT and YENEEA. Trimming shortened V by 4 bases and J by 0 bases, and 15 bases separated the two germline ends. CDR3 length: 17 residues. The CDR3 region has the DNA TGTGCCAGCAGCTCCCGGCGACTGCTCGCAACTAATGAAAAACTGTTTTTT. This translates into CASSSRRLLATNEKLFF.

The rearrangement uses TRBV19 and TRBJ1-4, with unresolved D. The CDR3 runs to 13 residues. Germline V CDR1 and CDR2: LNHDA, SQIVND (reference sequence). V lost 8 bases, J lost 7 bases, and 14 bases lay in between. DNA for the CDR3: TGTGCCAGTGGAGGACGTATCTCTGAAAAACTGTTTTTT. Its translation is CASGGRISEKLFF.

The chain combines TRBV6-1 with TRBJ2-2, with a tentative D call TRBD1 (6 bases). From germline, CDR1 is MNHNS and CDR2 SASEGT. This CDR3 is built from 16 residues. V was trimmed by 2 bases and J by 4 bases, leaving 14 bases between them. This chain's CDR3 is CASSEKADSPTGELFF. The DNA of the CDR3 is TGTGCCAGCAGTGAAAAAGCGGACAGTCCCACCGGGGAGCTGTTTTTT.

This clone was recorded a few times. This chain joins TRBV4-2 and TRBJ2-6, with a possible D match to TRBD2 (5 bases). CDR3 length: 18 amino acids. The germline CDR1 and CDR2 sequences are LGHNA and YNFKEQ. V lost 2 bases and J lost 0, with 14 bases in between. CDR3 in amino acids: CASSQPTTWNSGANVLTF. In DNA form, the CDR3 reads TGTGCCAGCAGCCAACCGACTACATGGAACTCTGGGGCCAACGTCCTGACTTTC.

This chain uses TRBV7-6 with TRBJ1-1; possible D gene TRBD1, 5 bases. The V and J ends lost 8 bases and 1 base respectively, with 11 bases between them. The CDR3 is made up of 13 amino acids. Germline V CDR1 and CDR2: SGHVS, FNYEAQ. CDR3 sequence (DNA): TGTGCCAGCGAAAGACAGCCGAACACTGAAGCTTTCTTT. It codes for CASERQPNTEAFF.